What follows is one TCR beta chain and its context. Its antigen is as yet unknown. The data belong to a study of radiation and T cells in renal cell carcinoma. For the study at large: Nephrectomy followed 15 Gy stereotactic body radiation by 4 weeks. Points from the study as a whole: Top tumor clonotypes rose in blood 2 weeks post-radiation, then contracted.

Time point indicated: baseline pretreatment blood. The treatment denotes: 15 Gy SBRT to primary tumor, nephrectomy 4 weeks later. The tumor was a clear cell renal cell carcinoma. Germline lookup yields CDR1 GTSNPN and CDR2 SVGIG (reference sequence). With 0 bases removed from V and 2 bases from J, the gap between germline ends came to 14 bases. This CDR3 is 15 amino acids long. The protocol was immunoSEQ multiplex PCR, while the TCRdb copy is restricted to in-frame clones and leaves out a portion. Of 110,000 to 150,000 clones in the sample, roughly 84% are singletons; the top ten hold 12%. Material: blood, obtained from a patient whose treatment included radiotherapy and nephrectomy. This receptor was identified in a woman aged 45-65 years with renal cell carcinoma. The V call is TRBV30, the J call TRBJ2-7, with unresolved D. This CDR3 is CAWSVWATATYEQYF. Written as DNA, the CDR3 is TGTGCCTGGAGTGTATGGGCGACGGCTACCTACGAGCAGTACTTC.